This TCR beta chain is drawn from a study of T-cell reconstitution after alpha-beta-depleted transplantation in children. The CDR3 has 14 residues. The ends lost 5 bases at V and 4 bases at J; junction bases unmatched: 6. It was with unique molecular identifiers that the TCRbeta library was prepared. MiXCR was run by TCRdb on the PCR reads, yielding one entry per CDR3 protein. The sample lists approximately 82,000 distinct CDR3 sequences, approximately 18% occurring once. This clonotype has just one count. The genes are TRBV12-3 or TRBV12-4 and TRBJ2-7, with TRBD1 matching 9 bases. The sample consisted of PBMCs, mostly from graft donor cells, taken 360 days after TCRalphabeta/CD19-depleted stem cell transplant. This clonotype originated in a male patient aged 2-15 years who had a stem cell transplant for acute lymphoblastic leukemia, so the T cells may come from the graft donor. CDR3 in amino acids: CASSLDDRGYEQYF. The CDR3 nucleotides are TGTGCCAGCAGTCTTGATGACAGGGGGTACGAGCAGTACTTC.